These 14 T cell receptor beta chains share one sample of origin, sequenced in a study of T cell changes during pregnancy in multiple sclerosis. The protocol was immunoSEQ multiplex PCR, while the TCRdb copy is restricted to in-frame clones and leaves out a portion. The sample includes some 29,000 clones, 89% of them seen just once. Sequencing was performed on CD4+ T cells from peripheral blood mononuclear cells, taken in the first trimester of pregnancy. All receptors come from a female donor in good health, enrolled as a control in a pregnancy study.

The rearrangement links TRBV19 to TRBJ1-6; TRBD1 aligns across 9 bases. This CDR3 region has 14 residues. The V segment lost 6 bases and the J segment 9 bases; nucleotides outside the gene matches: 6. Per the germline V gene, CDR1 is LNHDA and CDR2 is SQIVND (reference sequence). CDR3 loop: CASRPGQGGSPLHF. The CDR3 DNA sequence: TGTGCCAGTAGACCGGGACAGGGAGGTTCACCCCTCCACTTT. Drawing the rest from reference TRBV19 and TRBJ1-6, the complete variable domain is DGGITQSPKYLFRKEGQNVTLSCEQNLNHDAMYWYRQDPGQGLRLIYYSQIVNDFQKGDIAEGYSVSREKKESFPLTVTSAQKNPTAFYLCASRPGQGGSPLHFGNGTRLTVT.

The chain is built from TRBV6-5 and TRBJ2-7; the match to TRBD2 covers 8 bases. Per the germline V gene, CDR1 is MNHEY and CDR2 is SVGAGI. CDR3 length equals 16 residues. The J segment lost 7 bases and the V segment lost 3 bases, leaving 14 bases of the junction unmatched. The CDR3 coding sequence is TGTGCCAGCAGTTATAGGATCCGCGCGGGGGGAGGAGAGCAGTACTTC. Translated: CASSYRIRAGGGEQYF.

The V and J genes are TRBV27 and TRBJ1-2, with no clear D. The CDR3 is 14 residues long. The V gene lost 8 bases and the J gene lost 4 bases, with 17 bases spanning the gap. Germline V gene lookup returns CDR1 MNHEY and CDR2 SMNVEV (reference sequence). DNA of the CDR3: TGTGCCAGCGGGTCACAACAGTTGTCCTATGGCTACACCTTC. It codes for CASGSQQLSYGYTF.

This clone was picked up a small number of times. This chain links TRBV19 with TRBJ2-7; 10 bases fit TRBD2. Per germline, CDR1 LNHDA and CDR2 SQIVND (reference sequence). The CDR3 contains 21 residues. Losses at the gene ends were 7 bases for V and 3 bases for J; bases not matched to a gene: 27. CDR3 loop: CASTVMGRLAGVLPMFYEQYF. CDR3 nucleotides: TGTGCCAGTACCGTTATGGGGCGGCTAGCGGGAGTACTCCCTATGTTCTACGAGCAGTACTTC.

The V call is TRBV5-1, the J call TRBJ2-7, with D possibly being TRBD1 (6 bases). Trimming took 7 bases from V and 3 from J, leaving 11 bases between them. The germline V gene has CDR1 SGHRS and CDR2 YFSETQ. The CDR3 has 12 residues. The CDR3 bases are TGCGCCAGCGGAGACAGGAGCTACGAGCAGTACTTC. This encodes CASGDRSYEQYF.

V and J are TRBV14 and TRBJ2-7; the match to TRBD1 covers 10 bases. J gave up 7 bases and V 2 bases, and 2 bases lay outside the gene matches. This CDR3 region has 13 residues. Germline V gene lookup returns CDR1 SGHDN and CDR2 FVKESK. The CDR3 region is CASSQWDRGEQYF. CDR3 bases: TGTGCCAGCAGCCAATGGGACAGGGGTGAGCAGTACTTC.

The chain has TRBV5-1 and TRBJ1-4; 7 bases fit TRBD1. There are 14 residues in the CDR3. Germline V gene sequence: CDR1 SGHRS, CDR2 YFSETQ. V lost 2 bases to trimming and J lost 5 bases; unmatched junction nucleotides: 3. CDR3 coding DNA: TGCGCCAGCAGCTTAATACAGGGGAATGAAAAACTGTTTTTT. It encodes CASSLIQGNEKLFF.

The chain employs TRBV6-5 and TRBJ2-3; a weak D match, TRBD2 (5 bases). The V and J ends lost 6 bases and 4 bases respectively, with 17 bases between them. The CDR3 is 15 amino acids. Germline CDR1 is MNHEY and CDR2 is SVGAGI. CDR3 coding DNA: TGTGCCAGCAGCCGGGATCCGTGGGCGGCAGATACGCAGTATTTT. Translation: CASSRDPWAADTQYF.

CDR3 nucleotide sequence: TGTGCCAGCAGCGTAGCGGCGGGACAGGGGGCGGGAGAGACCCAGTACTTC. Translation: CASSVAAGQGAGETQYF. This chain connects TRBV9 to TRBJ2-5; TRBD1 agrees at 12 bases. The germline V gene has CDR1 SGDLS and CDR2 YYNGEE. This CDR3 has 17 residues. V dropped 0 bases and J dropped 4; count of bases not matched to a gene: 7.

The chain carries TRBV6-1 and TRBJ2-3, with 12 nucleotides matching TRBD2. After removal of 2 bases from V and 7 bases from J, the junction contained 1 base not matched to a gene. CDR3 length: 14 residues. Germline CDR1 is MNHNS and CDR2 is SASEGT. CDR3 residues: CASSELAGGNTQYF. The CDR3 DNA follows: TGTGCCAGCAGTGAACTAGCGGGAGGGAATACGCAGTATTTT.

This chain joins TRBV2 and TRBJ2-7; D is possibly TRBD2 (5 bases). CDR1 is SNHLY, CDR2 FYNNEI, per germline. V lost 6 bases and J lost 5, with 11 bases in between. The CDR3 extends over 12 amino acids. Here the CDR3 reads CASSQTSNEQYF. The CDR3 bases are TGTGCCAGCAGCCAAACTAGTAACGAGCAGTACTTC.

The chain couples TRBV11-3 to TRBJ2-1; TRBD2 might be the D (6 bases). The ends were cut back, 4 bases at V and 5 bases at J, with 24 bases in the middle. This CDR3 spans 18 amino acids. Per the germline V gene, CDR1 is SGHNT and CDR2 is YENEEA. CDR3 in amino acids: CASSSQGSWDSKDNEQFF. The CDR3 region has the DNA TGTGCCAGCAGCTCCCAAGGAAGTTGGGACTCTAAAGACAATGAGCAGTTCTTC.

The chain uses TRBV27 and TRBJ2-1; 13 positions agree with TRBD2. V shed 6 bases and J 6 bases; nucleotides not matched to a gene: 5. Germline V gene data show CDR1 as MNHEY and CDR2 as SMNVEV (reference sequence). The CDR3 runs 15 residues. The CDR3: CASRRTSGGANEQFF. The CDR3 DNA sequence: TGTGCCAGCAGGAGAACTAGCGGGGGGGCCAATGAGCAGTTCTTC.

The V call is TRBV11-3, the J call TRBJ2-1; TRBD1 agrees at 9 bases. After removal of 5 bases from V and 6 bases from J, the junction contained 5 bases not matched to a gene. Per germline, CDR1 SGHNT and CDR2 YENEEA. The CDR3 is 14 residues long. CDR3 coding DNA: TGTGCCAGCAGCGCCGGGACAGGGCGCAATGAGCAGTTCTTC. This codes for CASSAGTGRNEQFF.